These 14 T cell receptor beta chains were all obtained from the same sample, sequenced in a study of blood T cell repertoires in COVID-19. Method: immunoSEQ multiplex PCR; TCRdb's copy keeps in-frame clones and lacks some. The data show a few hundred thousand clones, about 85% seen once. Sample: PBMCs or T cells enriched from blood (not recorded which). Receptors were obtained from a woman between 45 and 60 years old who had been exposed to COVID-19.

The V and J genes are TRBV15 and TRBJ1-5, with 8 bases aligning to TRBD1. The V and J ends lost 1 base and 5 bases, in that order; junction bases with no gene match: 4. Germline CDR1 is LNHNV and CDR2 is YYDKDF (reference sequence). The CDR3 spans 15 residues. The chain's CDR3 is CATSRGGQGHQPQHF. As DNA, the CDR3 is TGTGCCACCAGCAGAGGTGGACAGGGTCATCAGCCCCAGCATTTT.

The chain recombines TRBV29-1 with TRBJ1-4; TRBD1 matches at 7 bases. After removal of 6 bases from V and 5 bases from J, the junction contained 6 bases not matched to a gene. The CDR3 is made up of 13 amino acids. Germline assignment: CDR1 SQVTM and CDR2 ANQGSEA. The CDR3 region has the DNA TGCAGCGTGGGGGACAGATGGAATGAAAAACTGTTTTTT. It codes for CSVGDRWNEKLFF.

J is TRBJ1-2 and V is TRBV5-1, with 8 bases matching TRBD1. The germline V gene encodes CDR1 SGHRS and CDR2 YFSETQ. V lost 0 bases and J lost 4; bases outside the gene matches: 2. This CDR3 spans 14 amino acids. CDR3 amino acids: CASSLGTGTYGYTF. CDR3 in DNA: TGCGCCAGCAGCTTGGGGACAGGGACCTATGGCTACACCTTC.

A note on this clone: A read error may explain this, as a much larger clone is one base away. Other DNA sequences in this specimen translate into the identical CDR3. The rearrangement joins TRBV4-1 to TRBJ2-5; 8 bases agree with TRBD2. The ends lost 4 bases at V and 2 bases at J; junction bases unmatched: 12. This CDR3 has 17 residues. Germline-derived CDR1 and CDR2 are MGHRA and YSYEKL. The CDR3: CASSRGTSGGSQETQYF. CDR3 nucleotide sequence: TGCGCCAGCAGCCGTGGGACTAGTGGGGGATCGCAAGAGACCCAGTACTTC.

CDR3 region: CSASGEGKGQPQHF. In DNA, the CDR3 is TGCAGTGCTAGTGGGGAGGGGAAAGGCCAGCCCCAGCATTTT. The gene calls are TRBV20-1 and TRBJ1-5, with D maybe TRBD1 (5 bases). V lost 3 bases and J lost 7, with 16 bases in between. There are 14 residues in the CDR3. The V gene's germline CDR1 is DFQATT and CDR2 SNEGSKA (reference sequence).

The rearrangement uses TRBV10-3 and TRBJ1-1, with a tentative D call TRBD1 (5 bases). The ends were cut back, 4 bases at V and 7 bases at J, with 16 bases in the middle. This CDR3 comprises 14 residues. Germline V gives CDR1 ENHRY, CDR2 SYGVKD. The CDR3 bases are TGTGCCATCAGTGGAGTCAGAGCCCAGGGTGAAGCTTTCTTT. This translates into CAISGVRAQGEAFF.

The chain links TRBV25-1 to TRBJ2-5; 7 positions match TRBD1. This CDR3 has 14 residues. V gave up 4 bases and J gave up 7 bases; unmatched junction bases: 9. The V gene's germline CDR1 is MGHDK and CDR2 SYGVNS. Here the CDR3 DNA reads TGTGCCAGCAGTGTCCAGGGGGTTACAGGGACCCAGTACTTC. It yields the protein CASSVQGVTGTQYF.

This chain connects TRBV27 to TRBJ1-2, with D maybe TRBD1 (5 bases). The V gene lost 5 bases and the J gene lost 9 bases, with 16 bases spanning the gap. CDR3 length: 13 residues. The germline V gene encodes CDR1 MNHEY and CDR2 SMNVEV (reference sequence). The CDR3 DNA sequence: TGTGCCAGCAGTCCCATCCAGGACACCAGCTACACCTTC. This codes for CASSPIQDTSYTF.

The chain joins TRBV19 to TRBJ1-1; D remains unclear. V lost 1 base and J 1 base, leaving 10 bases between the germline ends. The CDR3 is 15 residues long. In germline, CDR1 is LNHDA, CDR2 SQIVND (reference sequence). CDR3 nucleotide sequence: TGTGCCAGTAGTATAGGAGGCGGGAAGAACACTGAAGCTTTCTTT. Protein product: CASSIGGGKNTEAFF. The full variable domain, with the rest looked up from reference TRBV19 and TRBJ1-1, is DGGITQSPKYLFRKEGQNVTLSCEQNLNHDAMYWYRQDPGQGLRLIYYSQIVNDFQKGDIAEGYSVSREKKESFPLTVTSAQKNPTAFYLCASSIGGGKNTEAFFGQGTRLTVV.

The chain joins TRBV28 to TRBJ2-2; TRBD1 matches at 8 bases. CDR1 is MDHEN and CDR2 is SYDVKM in the germline V gene. The length of the CDR3 is 19 residues. Trimming cost V 6 bases and J 4 bases; bases outside gene matches: 19. DNA for the CDR3: TGTGCCAGCAGGCACCGGGACAGGAGGAACGCGCAGGGCACCGGGGAGCTGTTTTTT. It specifies CASRHRDRRNAQGTGELFF.

This clone was seen more than once but under ten times. The chain uses TRBV11-2 and TRBJ1-6; no clear D gene. V was trimmed by 0 bases and J by 11 bases, leaving 11 bases between them. The CDR3 loop spans 14 amino acids. Germline V gives CDR1 SGHAT, CDR2 FQNNGV. The CDR3 DNA reads as TGTGCCAGCAGCTTAGACAGGCTGGGCCCACCCCTCCACTTT. It encodes CASSLDRLGPPLHF.

The CDR3 DNA sequence: TGTGCCAGCTCACCGGGAAGGGGGGGACAAGAGCCCCAGCATTTT. It is translated as CASSPGRGGQEPQHF. The chain employs TRBV18 and TRBJ1-5, with a tentative D call TRBD1 (6 bases). CDR1 and CDR2 from the germline V gene are KGHSH and LQKENI. The length of the CDR3 is 15 residues. V was trimmed by 3 bases and J by 8 bases, leaving 17 bases between them.

The gene calls are TRBV27 and TRBJ1-5; 7 bases fit TRBD1. Trimming cost V 2 bases and J 0 bases; bases outside gene matches: 4. CDR1 MNHEY and CDR2 SMNVEV come from the germline V gene (reference sequence). This CDR3 is built from 16 residues. The CDR3 coding sequence is TGTGCCAGCAGTTTAAGGGGACAGCTTAGCAATCAGCCCCAGCATTTT. Translated, it gives CASSLRGQLSNQPQHF.

This clone has only one observation. The chain joins TRBV7-3 to TRBJ1-1, with D maybe TRBD1 (6 bases). The V gene's germline CDR1 is SGHTA and CDR2 FQGTGA. With 2 bases removed from V and 8 bases from J, the gap between germline ends came to 12 bases. The CDR3 is made up of 13 amino acids. CDR3 protein: CASSLGPGAEAFF. CDR3 sequence (DNA): TGTGCCAGCAGCTTAGGTCCAGGGGCGGAAGCTTTCTTT.